This T cell receptor (beta chain) stems from a study of blood T cell repertoires in COVID-19 (dated by TCRdb to about 2020). About the study as a whole: The collaborator samples originated in the United States, Italy and Spain and spanned the acute and convalescent phases of COVID-19. Where HLA class I and class II types were available, the types were taken from metadata supplied by the sample provider, not from assay-based typing. The dataset comprised deeply sampled blood TCRbeta repertoires from subjects exposed to, actively infected with, or recovered from COVID-19. The repertoires were made available in a free public database intended to serve as a resource for research on the immune response to SARS-CoV-2. Samples came from the ongoing ImmuneRACE study (first 160 participants) plus 1,254 subjects from 6 global collaborators. A de-identified subject ID, COVID-19 status, age in years and sex were almost always included in the sample metadata. The material from the prospective study consisted of cDNA or gDNA derived from T cells, B-cell-depleted T cells, or PBMCs. General study outcomes and caveats: Clinical and demographic metadata were provided uncurated, with the amount varying by source and participant.

TCRbeta CDR3 regions were amplified from genomic DNA using the immunoSEQ Assay, a bias-controlled multiplex PCR. The published analysis was carried out like this. The number of nucleated cells in each sample was estimated by amplification of reference gene primers within the assay. To quantify the absolute abundance of each unique TCRbeta CDR3 rearrangement, sequence reads were collapsed and filtered. For each sample, productive Simpson clonality was calculated by taking the square root of Simpson's diversity index across productive rearrangements. TCRdb's version of the immuneACCESS table is confined to in-frame rearrangements and falls short of the full clone set. An unresolved V gene accounts for under half of the shortfall where checked; the remainder is of unknown origin. V and J calls and clone size follow that table, whereas D and trimming were derived from the DNA. The sample has tens of thousands of clones on record, around 88% of them singletons. The ten largest make up roughly 5.4% of the sample.

Whole blood was collected in K2EDTA tubes by collaborating institutions according to the institutions' own protocols. For TCRbeta analysis, collaborators shipped samples as frozen whole blood, isolated PBMCs, or DNA extracted from either of those sample types. Comment on this clone: The target of this receptor is not known. Per-base quality was not reported, and no clone a single base away is much larger than it.

Taken from cysteine to phenylalanine, the CDR3 has 15 residues. Only the CDR3 part of the read is kept: 45 bases, read in frame from the first base. Cut back by 1 base and 8 bases, the V and J ends lie 17 bases apart. The germline V gene (reference sequence) provides CDR1 LNHDA and CDR2 SQIVND. Recombination linked TRBV19 to TRBJ1-2, with TRBD1 tentatively as D gene (6 bases match). The sequence derives from a man in his fifties or sixties with acute or convalescent COVID-19. The sample comprised peripheral blood. The CDR3 protein sequence reads: CASSIGLGGLGGYTF. The sequenced DNA: TGTGCCAGTAGTATAGGACTGGGGGGGCTCGGCGGCTACACCTTC.